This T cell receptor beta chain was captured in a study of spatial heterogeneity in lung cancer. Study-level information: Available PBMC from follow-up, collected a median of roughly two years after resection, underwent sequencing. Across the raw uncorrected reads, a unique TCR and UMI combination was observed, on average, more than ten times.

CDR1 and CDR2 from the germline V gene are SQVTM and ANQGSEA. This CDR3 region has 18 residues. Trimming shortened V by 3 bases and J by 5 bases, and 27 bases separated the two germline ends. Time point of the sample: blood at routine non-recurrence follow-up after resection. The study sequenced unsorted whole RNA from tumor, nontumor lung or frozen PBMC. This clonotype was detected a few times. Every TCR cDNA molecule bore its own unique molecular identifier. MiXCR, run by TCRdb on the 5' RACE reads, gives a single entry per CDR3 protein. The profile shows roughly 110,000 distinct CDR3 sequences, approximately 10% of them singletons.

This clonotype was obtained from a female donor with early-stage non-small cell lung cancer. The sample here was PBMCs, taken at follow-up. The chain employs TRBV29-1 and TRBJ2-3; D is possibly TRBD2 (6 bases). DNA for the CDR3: TGCAGCGTTGACTACGGCGGCCCGGGAGCTGAAAAAAGAGATACGCAGTATTTT. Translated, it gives CSVDYGGPGAEKRDTQYF.